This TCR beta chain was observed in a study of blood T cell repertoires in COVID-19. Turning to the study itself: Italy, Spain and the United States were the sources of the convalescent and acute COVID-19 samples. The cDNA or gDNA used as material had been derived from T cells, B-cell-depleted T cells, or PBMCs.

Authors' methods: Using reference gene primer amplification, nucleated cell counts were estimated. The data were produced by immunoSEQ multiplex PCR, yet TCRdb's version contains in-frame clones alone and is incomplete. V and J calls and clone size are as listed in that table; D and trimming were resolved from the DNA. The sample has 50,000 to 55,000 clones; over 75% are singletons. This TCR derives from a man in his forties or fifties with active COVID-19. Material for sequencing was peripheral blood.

The chain's CDR3 is CASSRDIVNTEAFF. DNA of the CDR3: TGCGCCAGCAGCCGAGACATTGTGAACACTGAAGCTTTCTTT. The chain carries TRBV5-1 and TRBJ1-1; D is ambiguous. The V end lost 4 bases, the J end lost 0 bases, and 10 bases lay between the germline ends. The CDR3 is 14 amino acids. CDR1 SGHRS and CDR2 YFSETQ come from the germline V gene.